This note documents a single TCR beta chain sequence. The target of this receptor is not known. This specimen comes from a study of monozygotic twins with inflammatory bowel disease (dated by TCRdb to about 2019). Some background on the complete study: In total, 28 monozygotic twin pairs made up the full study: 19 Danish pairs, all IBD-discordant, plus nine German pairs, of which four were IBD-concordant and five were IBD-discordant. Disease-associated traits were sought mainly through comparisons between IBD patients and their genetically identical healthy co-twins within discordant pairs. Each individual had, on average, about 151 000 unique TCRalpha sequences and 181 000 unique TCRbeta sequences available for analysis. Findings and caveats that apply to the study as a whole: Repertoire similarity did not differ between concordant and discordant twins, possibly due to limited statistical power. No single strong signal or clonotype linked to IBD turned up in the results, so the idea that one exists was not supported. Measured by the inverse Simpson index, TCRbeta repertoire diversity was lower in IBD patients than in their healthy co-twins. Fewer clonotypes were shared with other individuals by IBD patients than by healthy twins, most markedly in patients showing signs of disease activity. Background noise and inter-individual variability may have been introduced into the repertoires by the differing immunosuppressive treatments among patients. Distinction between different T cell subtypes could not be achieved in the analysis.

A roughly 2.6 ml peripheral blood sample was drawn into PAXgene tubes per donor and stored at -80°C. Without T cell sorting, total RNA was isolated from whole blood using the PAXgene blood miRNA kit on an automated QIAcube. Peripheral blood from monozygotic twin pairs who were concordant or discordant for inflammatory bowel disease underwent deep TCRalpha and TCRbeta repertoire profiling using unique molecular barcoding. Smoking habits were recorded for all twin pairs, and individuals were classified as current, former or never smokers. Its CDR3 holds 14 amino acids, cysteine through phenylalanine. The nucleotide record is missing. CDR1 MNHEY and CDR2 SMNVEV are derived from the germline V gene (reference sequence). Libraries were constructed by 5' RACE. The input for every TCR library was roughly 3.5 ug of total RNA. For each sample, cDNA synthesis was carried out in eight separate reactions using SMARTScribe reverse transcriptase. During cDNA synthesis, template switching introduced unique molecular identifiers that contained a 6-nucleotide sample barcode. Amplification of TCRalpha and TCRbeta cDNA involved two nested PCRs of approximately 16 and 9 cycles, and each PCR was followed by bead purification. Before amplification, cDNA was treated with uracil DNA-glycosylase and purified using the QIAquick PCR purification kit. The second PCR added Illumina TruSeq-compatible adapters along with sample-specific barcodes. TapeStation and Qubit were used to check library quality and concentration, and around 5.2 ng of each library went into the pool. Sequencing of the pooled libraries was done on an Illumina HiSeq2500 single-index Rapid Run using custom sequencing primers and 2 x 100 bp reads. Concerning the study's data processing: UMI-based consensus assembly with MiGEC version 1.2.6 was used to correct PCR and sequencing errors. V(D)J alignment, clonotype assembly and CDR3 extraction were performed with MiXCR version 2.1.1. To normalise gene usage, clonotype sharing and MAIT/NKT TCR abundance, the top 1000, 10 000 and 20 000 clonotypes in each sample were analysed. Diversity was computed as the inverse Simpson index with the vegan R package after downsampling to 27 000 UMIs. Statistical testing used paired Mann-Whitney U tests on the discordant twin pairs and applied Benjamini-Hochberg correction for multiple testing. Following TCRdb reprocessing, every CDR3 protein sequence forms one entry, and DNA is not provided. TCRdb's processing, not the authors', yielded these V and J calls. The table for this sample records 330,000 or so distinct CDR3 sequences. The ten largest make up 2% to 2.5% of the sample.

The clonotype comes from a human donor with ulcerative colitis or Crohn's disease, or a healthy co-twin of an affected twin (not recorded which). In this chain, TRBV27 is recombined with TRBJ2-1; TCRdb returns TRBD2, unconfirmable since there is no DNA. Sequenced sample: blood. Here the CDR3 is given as CASTRLAGGGEQFF.